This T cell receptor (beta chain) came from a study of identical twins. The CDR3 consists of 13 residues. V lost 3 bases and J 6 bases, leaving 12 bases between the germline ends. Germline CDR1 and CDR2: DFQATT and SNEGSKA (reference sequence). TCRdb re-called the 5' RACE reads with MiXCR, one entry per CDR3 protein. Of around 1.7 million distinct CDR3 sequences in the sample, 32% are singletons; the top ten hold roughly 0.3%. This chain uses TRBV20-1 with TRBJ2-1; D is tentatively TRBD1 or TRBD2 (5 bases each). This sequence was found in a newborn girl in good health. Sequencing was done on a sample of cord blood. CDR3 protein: CSASAGASNEQFF. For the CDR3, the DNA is TGCAGTGCTAGCGCCGGGGCCAGCAATGAGCAGTTCTTC.